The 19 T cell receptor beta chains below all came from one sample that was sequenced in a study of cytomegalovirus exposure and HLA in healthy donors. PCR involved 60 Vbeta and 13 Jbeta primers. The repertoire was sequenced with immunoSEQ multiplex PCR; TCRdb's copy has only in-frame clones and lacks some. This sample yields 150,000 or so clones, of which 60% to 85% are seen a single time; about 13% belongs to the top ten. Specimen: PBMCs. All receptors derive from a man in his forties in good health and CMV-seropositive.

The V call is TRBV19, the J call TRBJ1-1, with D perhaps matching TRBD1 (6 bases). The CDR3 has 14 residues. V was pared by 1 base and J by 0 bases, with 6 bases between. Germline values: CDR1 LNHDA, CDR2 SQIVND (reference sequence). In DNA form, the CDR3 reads TGTGCCAGTAGTATAGGGACAGTGAACACTGAAGCTTTCTTT. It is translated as CASSIGTVNTEAFF.

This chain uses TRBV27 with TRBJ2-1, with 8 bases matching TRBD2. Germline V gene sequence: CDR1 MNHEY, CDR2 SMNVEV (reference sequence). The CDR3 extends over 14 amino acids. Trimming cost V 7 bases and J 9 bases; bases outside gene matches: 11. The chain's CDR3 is CASTPAGGLLEQFF. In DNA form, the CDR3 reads TGTGCCAGCACGCCCGCGGGAGGTCTTCTTGAGCAGTTCTTC.

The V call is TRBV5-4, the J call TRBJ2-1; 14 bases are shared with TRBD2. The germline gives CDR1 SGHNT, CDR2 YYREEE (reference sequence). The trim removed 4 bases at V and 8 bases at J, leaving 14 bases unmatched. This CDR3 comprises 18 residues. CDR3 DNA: TGTGCCAGCAGCGCAAGACTGAAGGGACTAGCGGGAGTCGATGAGCAGTTCTTC. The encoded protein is CASSARLKGLAGVDEQFF.

The CDR3 DNA reads as TGTGCCGGGATGACTAGCGGGACCTACGAGCAGTACTTC. This gives the protein CAGMTSGTYEQYF. The rearrangement joins TRBV7-9 to TRBJ2-7; 11 nucleotides match TRBD2. The J segment lost 2 bases and the V segment lost 11 bases, leaving 5 bases of the junction unmatched. This CDR3 region has 13 residues. Germline V gene lookup returns CDR1 SEHNR and CDR2 FQNEAQ (reference sequence).

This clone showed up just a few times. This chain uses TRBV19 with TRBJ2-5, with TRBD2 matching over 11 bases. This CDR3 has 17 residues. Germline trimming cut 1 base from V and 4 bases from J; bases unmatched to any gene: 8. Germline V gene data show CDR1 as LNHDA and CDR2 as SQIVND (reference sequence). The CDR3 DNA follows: TGTGCCAGTAGTATAGGGCCTAGCGGGAGGTTCAGAGAGACCCAGTACTTC. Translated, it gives CASSIGPSGRFRETQYF.

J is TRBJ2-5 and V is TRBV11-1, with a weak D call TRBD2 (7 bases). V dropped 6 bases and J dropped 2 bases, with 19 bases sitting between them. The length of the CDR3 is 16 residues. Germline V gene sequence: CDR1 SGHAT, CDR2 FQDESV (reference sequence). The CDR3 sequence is CASSSGLGGGQETQYF. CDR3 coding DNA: TGTGCCAGCAGTTCCGGACTAGGGGGGGGGCAAGAGACCCAGTACTTC.

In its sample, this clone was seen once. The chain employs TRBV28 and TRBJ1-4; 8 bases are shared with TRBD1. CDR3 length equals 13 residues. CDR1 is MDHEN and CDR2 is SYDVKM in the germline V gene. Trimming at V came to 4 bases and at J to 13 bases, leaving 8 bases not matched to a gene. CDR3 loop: CASSSNPRGLLFF. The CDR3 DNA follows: TGTGCCAGCAGTTCAAACCCCAGGGGGCTACTGTTTTTT. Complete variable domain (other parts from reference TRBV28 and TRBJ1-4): DVKVTQSSRYLVKRTGEKVFLECVQDMDHENMFWYRQDPGLGLRLIYFSYDVKMKEKGDIPEGYSVSREKKERFSLILESASTNQTSMYLCASSSNPRGLLFFGSGTQLSVL.

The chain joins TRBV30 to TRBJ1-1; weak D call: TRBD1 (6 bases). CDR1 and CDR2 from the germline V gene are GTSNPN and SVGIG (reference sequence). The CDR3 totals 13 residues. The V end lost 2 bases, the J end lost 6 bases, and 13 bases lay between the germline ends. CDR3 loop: CAWSTGQSAEAFF. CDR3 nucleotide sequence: TGTGCCTGGAGTACCGGACAGTCTGCTGAAGCTTTCTTT.

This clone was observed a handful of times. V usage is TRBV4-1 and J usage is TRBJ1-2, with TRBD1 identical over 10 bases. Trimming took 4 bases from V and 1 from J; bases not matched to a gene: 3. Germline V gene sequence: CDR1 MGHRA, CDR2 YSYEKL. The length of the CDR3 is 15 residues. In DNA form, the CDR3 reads TGCGCCAGCAGCCTCAGGACAGGGGGTAACTATGGCTACACCTTC. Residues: CASSLRTGGNYGYTF.

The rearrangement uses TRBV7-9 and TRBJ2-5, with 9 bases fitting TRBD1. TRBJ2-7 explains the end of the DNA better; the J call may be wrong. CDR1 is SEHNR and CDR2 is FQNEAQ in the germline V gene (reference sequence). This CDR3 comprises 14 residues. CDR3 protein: CASSSGQGFGEQYF. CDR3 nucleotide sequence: TGTGCCAGCAGCTCGGGACAGGGTTTCGGCGAGCAGTACTTC.

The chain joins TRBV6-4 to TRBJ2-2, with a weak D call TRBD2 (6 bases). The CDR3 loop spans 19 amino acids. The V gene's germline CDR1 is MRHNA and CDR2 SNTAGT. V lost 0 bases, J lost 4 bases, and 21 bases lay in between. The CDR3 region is CASSDSEVRGRRITGELFF. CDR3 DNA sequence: TGTGCCAGCAGTGACTCAGAGGTTCGGGGGAGGAGGATCACCGGGGAGCTGTTTTTT.

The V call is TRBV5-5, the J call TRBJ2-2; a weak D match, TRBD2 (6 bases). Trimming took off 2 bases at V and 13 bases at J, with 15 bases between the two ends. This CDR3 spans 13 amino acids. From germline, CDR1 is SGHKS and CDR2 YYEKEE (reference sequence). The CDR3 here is CASSLSGTAGLFF. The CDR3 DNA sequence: TGTGCCAGCAGCTTATCCGGGACTGCCGGGCTGTTTTTT.

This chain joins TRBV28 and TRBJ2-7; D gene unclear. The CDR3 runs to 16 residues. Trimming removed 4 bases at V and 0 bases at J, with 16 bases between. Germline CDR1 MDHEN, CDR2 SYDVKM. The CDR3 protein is CASSWAFETFSYEQYF. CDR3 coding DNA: TGTGCCAGCAGTTGGGCGTTTGAGACCTTCTCCTACGAGCAGTACTTC.

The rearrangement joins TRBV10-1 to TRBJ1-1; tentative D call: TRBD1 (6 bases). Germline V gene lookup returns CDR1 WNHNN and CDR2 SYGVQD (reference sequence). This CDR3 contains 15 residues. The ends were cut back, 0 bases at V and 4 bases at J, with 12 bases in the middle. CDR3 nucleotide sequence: TGCGCCAGCAGTGAGTCCCCACAGGGAATCACTGAAGCTTTCTTT. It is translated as CASSESPQGITEAFF.

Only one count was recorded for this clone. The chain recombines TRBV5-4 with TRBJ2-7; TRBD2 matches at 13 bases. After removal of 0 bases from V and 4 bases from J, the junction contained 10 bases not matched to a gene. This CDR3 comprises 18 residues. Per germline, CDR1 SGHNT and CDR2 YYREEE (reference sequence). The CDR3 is CASSLAESGLAGRYEQYF. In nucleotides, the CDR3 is TGTGCCAGCAGCTTGGCCGAGTCGGGACTAGCGGGAAGGTACGAGCAGTACTTC.

The CDR3 loop is CASSLPPVAVQFF. The DNA of the CDR3 is TGTGCCAGCAGCCTCCCCCCGGTAGCAGTGCAGTTCTTC. The chain couples TRBV7-2 to TRBJ2-1; D remains ambiguous. This CDR3 contains 13 residues. CDR1 is SGHTA and CDR2 is FQGNSA in the germline V gene. Trimming cost V 5 bases and J 12 bases, with 17 bases left between them.

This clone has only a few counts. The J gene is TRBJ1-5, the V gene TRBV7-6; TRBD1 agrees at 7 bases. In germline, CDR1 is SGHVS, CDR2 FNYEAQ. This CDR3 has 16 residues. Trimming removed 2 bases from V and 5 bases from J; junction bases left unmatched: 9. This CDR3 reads CASSLRPRGMDQPQHF. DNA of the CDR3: TGTGCCAGCAGCTTAAGGCCCAGGGGGATGGATCAGCCCCAGCATTTT. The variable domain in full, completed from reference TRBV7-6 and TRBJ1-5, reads GAGVSQSPRYKVTKRGQDVALRCDPISGHVSLYWYRQALGQGPEFLTYFNYEAQQDKSGLPNDRFSAERPEGSISTLTIQRTEQRDSAMYRCASSLRPRGMDQPQHFGDGTRLSIL.

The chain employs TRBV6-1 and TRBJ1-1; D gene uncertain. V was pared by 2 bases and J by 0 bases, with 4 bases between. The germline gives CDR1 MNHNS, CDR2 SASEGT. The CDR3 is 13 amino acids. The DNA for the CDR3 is TGTGCCAGCAGTGAATTAGTGAACACTGAAGCTTTCTTT. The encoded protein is CASSELVNTEAFF.

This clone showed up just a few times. The CDR3 bases are TGTGCCAGCTCATTGTCCCGGGACAGGGGCAATGAGCAGTTCTTC. Protein sequence: CASSLSRDRGNEQFF. The chain is built from TRBV18 and TRBJ2-1; 10 nucleotides align to TRBD1. Trimming cost V 5 bases and J 6 bases; bases outside gene matches: 7. The CDR3 loop spans 15 amino acids. Germline-derived CDR1 and CDR2 are KGHSH and LQKENI.